This TCR beta chain was sequenced for a study of T cell responses to AZD1222 COVID-19 vaccine. Regarding the study as a whole: In all cases, repertoires were sampled only after the peak T cell response. With dominance at 160-218 and 743-854, vaccine-associated CD4 TCRs spanned spike. In the spike-specific TCR repertoire, nearly half reportedly target unmutated variant regions.

Method: immunoSEQ multiplex PCR; TCRdb's copy keeps in-frame clones and lacks some. Of 150,000 to 200,000 clones listed, around nine tenths are singletons. As for this clone: Its antigen is as yet unknown.

Recipients boosted at about 4 weeks or about 12 weeks are pooled. Trimming shortened V by 0 bases and J by 7 bases, and 10 bases separated the two germline ends. Per the germline V gene, CDR1 is LGHNA and CDR2 is YSLEER. The CDR3 totals 15 residues. The rearrangement joins TRBV4-3 to TRBJ1-6; possible D gene TRBD1, 5 bases. The material was peripheral blood, obtained 28 days after the second AZD1222 dose. The clonotype comes from an adult who received the AZD1222 COVID-19 vaccine. The CDR3 sequence is CASSQDPGGNSPLHF. DNA for the CDR3: TGCGCCAGCAGCCAAGATCCGGGGGGAAATTCACCCCTCCACTTT.